This paragraph covers one TCR beta chain sequence. Its antigen is unidentified. Germline V gene sequence: CDR1 SEHNR, CDR2 FQNEAQ (reference sequence). This CDR3 has 15 residues. J lost 6 bases, V lost 0 bases, and 7 bases had no gene match. The sample is drawn from a study of cytomegalovirus exposure and HLA in healthy donors. Background on the study: Assignment to the Caucasian-associated ancestry cluster applied to more than 75% of the approximately 420 genotyped donors.

The PCR had 60 Vbeta and 13 Jbeta primers. Assay: immunoSEQ multiplex PCR; the TCRdb copy retains only in-frame clones and omits some. This repertoire shows around 140,000 clones, about 70% found once; its top ten account for approximately 2.5%. Findings and caveats of the study: About 90% or about 30% of the time was how often most TCR beta V segments were productive, according to an earlier analysis. For presence/absence analyses, sequencing depth was assumed to be roughly uniform across donors.

V usage is TRBV7-9 and J usage is TRBJ2-5; 7 bases align to TRBD1. What was sequenced was PBMCs. This sequence was found in a woman aged 40 to 50 in good health and CMV-seronegative. Written as DNA, the CDR3 is TGTGCCAGCAGCTTAGCAGCAGGGGGTATGCAGACCCAGTACTTC. Translation: CASSLAAGGMQTQYF.